This entry lists 13 T cell receptor beta chains sequenced from one sample in a study of beta chain features in type 1 diabetes. The study, taken as a whole, reports: Shortening that was moderate but significant affected the TCRB CDR3s of Type 1 diabetes patients in all four CD4+ subsets.

Expressed TCRB transcripts were sequenced because the entire RNA isolate underwent reverse transcription. Produced via immunoSEQ multiplex PCR; TCRdb's table is partial and in-frame only. The sample shows about 190,000 clones, less than 10% of them seen only once. Their antigen targets remain unknown. The sample was central memory CD4+ T cells from blood. The receptors were sampled from a young man with type 1 diabetes.

This clone has more than one count but fewer than ten. The chain recombines TRBV7-9 with TRBJ2-5; 7 bases are a match to TRBD2. Trimming at V came to 1 base and at J to 4 bases, leaving 12 bases not matched to a gene. The CDR3 spans 17 residues. Per the germline V gene, CDR1 is SEHNR and CDR2 is FQNEAQ (reference sequence). DNA of the CDR3: TGTGCCAGCAGCTTAGGAGGAGGCTCAGGGAGGGGAGAGACCCAGTACTTC. Translating it yields CASSLGGGSGRGETQYF.

V usage is TRBV7-9 and J usage is TRBJ1-1; 8 nucleotides match TRBD1. The CDR3 is 14 amino acids. Per germline, CDR1 SEHNR and CDR2 FQNEAQ (reference sequence). J lost 4 bases, V lost 5 bases, and 6 bases had no gene match. As DNA, the CDR3 is TGTGCCAGCAGCAGAGGACAGGGAGCCACTGAAGCTTTCTTT. Translation: CASSRGQGATEAFF.

This clone has a count of ten or more. The chain couples TRBV29-1 to TRBJ2-3; 9 bases fit TRBD2. V trimming: 3 bases; J trimming: 0 bases; junction bases outside the gene matches: 4. Germline CDR1 SQVTM, CDR2 ANQGSEA. The CDR3 spans 15 residues. DNA of the CDR3: TGCAGCGTTGATAGCGGGAGTCGGAGCACAGATACGCAGTATTTT. Its translation is CSVDSGSRSTDTQYF.

This clone was observed a handful of times. The J gene is TRBJ2-3, the V gene TRBV15; D ambiguous. This CDR3 comprises 13 residues. The ends were cut back, 0 bases at V and 6 bases at J, with 7 bases in the middle. Per the germline V gene, CDR1 is LNHNV and CDR2 is YYDKDF (reference sequence). CDR3 DNA: TGTGCCACCAGCAGAGATCTTGCGGATACGCAGTATTTT. Protein: CATSRDLADTQYF.

This clone was seen only a few times. This rearrangement joins TRBV5-1 to TRBJ2-2; TRBD1 aligns across 7 bases. The CDR3 is made up of 16 amino acids. CDR1 is SGHRS and CDR2 is YFSETQ in the germline V gene. V shed 4 bases and J 4 bases; nucleotides not matched to a gene: 10. The CDR3 sequence: CASSLATGAGTGELFF. CDR3 bases: TGCGCCAGCAGCCTAGCCACAGGGGCCGGCACCGGGGAGCTGTTTTTT.

The rearrangement joins TRBV5-1 to TRBJ2-5; 11 positions agree with TRBD2. J gave up 3 bases and V 5 bases, and 6 bases lay outside the gene matches. The length of the CDR3 is 15 residues. Germline-derived CDR1 and CDR2 are SGHRS and YFSETQ. CDR3 residues: CASRRSGRAEETQYF. In DNA, the CDR3 is TGCGCCAGCAGACGTAGCGGGAGGGCCGAAGAGACCCAGTACTTC.

This clone appeared many times. The CDR3 is CASSLGDRAHQPQHF. CDR3 nucleotide sequence: TGTGCCAGCAGCTTGGGGGACAGGGCGCATCAGCCCCAGCATTTT. V is TRBV5-6 and J is TRBJ1-5; 9 nucleotides align to TRBD1. CDR3 size: 15 residues. Losses at the gene ends were 0 bases for V and 5 bases for J; bases not matched to a gene: 3. In germline, CDR1 is SGHDT, CDR2 YYEEEE.

This clone was seen only a few times. The V call is TRBV14, the J call TRBJ2-3, with TRBD1 identical over 8 bases. The CDR3 length is 17 residues. Germline values: CDR1 SGHDN, CDR2 FVKESK. V was clipped by 4 bases and J by 2 bases; unmatched bases: 11. The CDR3 spells CASSRRRTGSFTDTQYF. DNA for the CDR3: TGTGCCAGCAGCCGACGTCGGACAGGGTCATTCACAGATACGCAGTATTTT.

This clone was seen a few times. This same CDR3 is encoded by further DNA sequences in the sample. The chain has TRBV6-6 and TRBJ2-5; TRBD2 is a possible D gene (6 bases). The CDR3 extends over 12 amino acids. V was clipped by 2 bases and J by 5 bases, with 6 bases between them. Germline V lookup: CDR1 MNHNY, CDR2 SVGAGI (reference sequence). CDR3 amino acids: CASSYGGETQYF. Written as DNA, the CDR3 is TGTGCCAGCAGTTACGGGGGGGAGACCCAGTACTTC.

This clone was seen more than once but under ten times. J is TRBJ1-5 and V is TRBV7-2, with D possibly matching TRBD1 (5 bases). Germline V CDR1 and CDR2: SGHTA, FQGNSA. The length of the CDR3 is 15 residues. The V and J ends lost 1 base and 7 bases respectively, with 14 bases between them. The CDR3 DNA follows: TGTGCCAGCAGCTTAGACGGGGGAGAATTGCAGCCCCAGCATTTT. As protein: CASSLDGGELQPQHF.

This clone was counted ten times or more. V and J are TRBV2 and TRBJ1-6; 8 bases match TRBD1. The CDR3 loop spans 15 amino acids. With 4 bases clipped from V and 7 bases from J, the junction kept 6 bases outside the gene matches. Germline V gene sequence: CDR1 SNHLY, CDR2 FYNNEI. The CDR3 DNA is TGTGCCAGCAGTGTTCAGGGGGCTGGGAATTCACCCCTCCACTTT. This encodes CASSVQGAGNSPLHF.

In this sample, this clone turned up a few times. The rearrangement uses TRBV2 and TRBJ2-7; D is ambiguous. The length of the CDR3 is 14 residues. Germline V gene sequence: CDR1 SNHLY, CDR2 FYNNEI. Trimming shortened V by 0 bases and J by 0 bases, and 6 bases separated the two germline ends. CDR3 sequence: CASSEAEVSYEQYF. The CDR3 DNA sequence: TGTGCCAGCAGTGAAGCAGAGGTCTCCTACGAGCAGTACTTC.

V and J are TRBV5-1 and TRBJ2-7, with D possibly matching TRBD1 (5 bases). Looked up from germline, CDR1 is SGHRS and CDR2 is YFSETQ. V dropped 2 bases and J dropped 7 bases, with 10 bases sitting between them. This CDR3 region has 12 residues. The CDR3 nucleotides read TGCGCCAGCAGCTTCGAAGGGGAAGAGCAGTACTTC. This translates into CASSFEGEEQYF.